These 10 T cell receptor beta chains came from one sample sequenced in a study of tumor and adjacent non-tumor tissue in lung cancer (dated by TCRdb to 2016 to 2019). RNA was isolated from bulk, unsorted tissue, and RNA quality was assessed with a NanoDrop ND-1000 and an Agilent 2100. The library was produced with multiplex PCR. TCRdb lists the instrument as Illumina HiSeq 2500. TCRbeta libraries were constructed through three rounds of nested PCR with primers (Table S4) according to protocols modified from ARM-PCR. TCRdb reran the public reads through fastp at Q25 and MiXCR, keeping productive beta chains. Rows matching on CDR3 protein sequence are summarized as one entry with the most common DNA and genes. This sample lists around 210,000 distinct CDR3 sequences; 70% to 75% were detected once. The ten largest clones represent about 25% of the sample. Sequencing was performed on lung tumor tissue. All receptors derive from a man in his sixties with non-small cell lung cancer.

As to this clonotype: At one boundary the junction diverges from the germline segment, which might be a read error. The CDR3 loop reads CPSSSQHETQYF. CDR3 DNA: TGTCCCAGCAGCTCTCAGCATGAGACCCAGTACTTC. V gene TRBV11-2 combines with J gene TRBJ2-5, with D unresolved. CDR3 length: 12 residues. The germline V gene has CDR1 SGHAT and CDR2 FQNNGV.

To note about this clonotype: One end of the junction does not line up with germline, which may come from a read error. This chain uses TRBV11-2 with TRBJ2-5, with a tentative D call TRBD1 (6 bases). The CDR3 totals 15 residues. Germline CDR1 and CDR2: SGHAT and FQNNGV. Written as DNA, the CDR3 is TGTGCCAGCAGCTTAAATCCAGGGGATGGGGAGACCCATTACTTC. Translation: CASSLNPGDGETHYF. Together with reference TRBV11-2 and TRBJ2-5, the CDR3 gives the full variable domain: EAGVAQSPRYKIIEKRQSVAFWCNPISGHATLYWYQQILGQGPKLLIQFQNNGVVDDSQLPKDRFSAERLKGVDSTLKIQPAKLEDSAVYLCASSLNPGDGETHYFGPGTRLLVL.

With respect to this clonotype: A read error may explain this, as a much larger clone is one base away. This rearrangement joins TRBV6-1 to TRBJ1-1; 7 bases agree with TRBD1. This CDR3 region has 12 residues. The ends lost 7 bases at V and 11 bases at J; junction bases unmatched: 10. The V gene's germline CDR1 is MNHNS and CDR2 SASEGT. The CDR3 DNA reads TGTGCCAGCACCGAAAGGGGGCAGGGGGCTTTCTTT. This translates into CASTERGQGAFF.

In regard to this clonotype: A much larger clone differs from this one at a single base, so this may be a read error. V is TRBV5-1 and J is TRBJ2-5, with TRBD1 matching 7 bases. The germline V gene has CDR1 SGHRS and CDR2 YFSETQ. This CDR3 region has 13 residues. The DNA for the CDR3 is TGCACCAGCAGCTTCGGCAGGGGGGAGACCCAGTACTTC. Translation gives CTSSFGRGETQYF.

This clonotype was counted ten times or more. The rearrangement uses TRBV12-3 or TRBV12-4 and TRBJ1-5, with D perhaps matching TRBD1 (5 bases). The CDR3 runs 12 residues. V dropped 5 bases and J dropped 3 bases, with 5 bases sitting between them. The CDR3 DNA is TGTGCCAGCAGTGGACACAATCAGCCCCAGCATTTT. It codes for CASSGHNQPQHF.

As concerns this clonotype: Since no conserved phenylalanine or tryptophan closes the CDR3, a read error is the likely cause. The genes are TRBV11-1 and TRBJ2-1, with D unclear. Trimming shortened V by 9 bases and J by 9 bases, and 12 bases separated the two germline ends. Germline V lookup: CDR1 SGHAT, CDR2 FQDESV (reference sequence). CDR3 size: 11 residues. CDR3 DNA sequence: TGTGCCAGTACCTTATATGCTGAGCAGTTCTCC. As protein: CASTLYAEQFS.

Note on this clonotype: A clone one base away is much larger, so this may be a read error. This chain links TRBV20-1 with TRBJ1-2; D is perhaps TRBD1 (6 bases). The CDR3 has 14 amino acids. The germline V gene has CDR1 DFQATT and CDR2 SNEGSKA (reference sequence). The CDR3 DNA sequence: TGCAGTCCTAGTGAGGGGGGCCTCGTCTATGGCTACACCTTC. Translation gives CSPSEGGLVYGYTF.

Comments on this clonotype: This may be a read error, as it is one base from a much larger clone. The rearrangement joins TRBV6-6 to TRBJ2-1, with TRBD1 as a possible D gene (6 bases). V dropped 2 bases and J dropped 7 bases, with 12 bases sitting between them. Germline V gene data show CDR1 as MNHNY and CDR2 as SVGAGI (reference sequence). This CDR3 has 14 residues. The chain's CDR3 is CASSYPWGLNEQFF. The CDR3 DNA sequence: TGTGCCAGCAGTTACCCGTGGGGGCTGAATGAGCAGTTCTTC.

This clonotype was counted between two and nine times. J is TRBJ1-1 and V is TRBV9; D remains ambiguous. Trimming took off 3 bases at V and 1 base at J, with 7 bases between the two ends. The germline gives CDR1 SGDLS, CDR2 YYNGEE. The CDR3 has 13 amino acids. CDR3 nucleotide sequence: TGTGCCAGCAGCGCCCAGGCGAACACTGAAGCTTTCTTT. This encodes CASSAQANTEAFF. Looking up the rest from reference TRBV9 and TRBJ1-1 gives the full variable domain: DSGVTQTPKHLITATGQRVTLRCSPRSGDLSVYWYQQSLDQGLQFLIQYYNGEERAKGNILERFSAQQFPDLHSELNLSSLELGDSALYFCASSAQANTEAFFGQGTRLTVV.

A word on this clonotype: A much larger clone is a single base away; this may be a read error. The chain links TRBV6-1 to TRBJ2-5, with unresolved D. The CDR3 is 14 amino acids. With 0 bases removed from V and 5 bases from J, the gap between germline ends came to 10 bases. In germline, CDR1 is MNHNS, CDR2 SASEGT. CDR3 in DNA: TGTGCCAGCAGTGAAGCTGCACTACGGGAGACCCAGTACTTC. Amino acids: CASSEAALRETQYF.